This is a list of T cell receptor beta chains from one sample in a study of blood T cells in healthy people across ages. TCRdb re-called the 5' RACE reads through MiXCR, storing one row per CDR3 protein. The sample lists around 780,000 distinct CDR3 sequences, 25% to 30% seen once, with 3% in the top ten. The same specimen was also included in a second study, on T cells of mothers and their children.

Sequenced sample: blood. The receptors were gathered from a boy between 10 and 17 years old in good health. Each CDR3 is given with its conserved first and last residue.

V: TRBV12-3/TRBV12-4; J: TRBJ1-3; CDR3: CASAPGTGAGNTIYF
V: TRBV29-1; J: TRBJ1-5; CDR3: CSVIVGQGAGQPQHF
V: TRBV14; J: TRBJ1-4; CDR3: CASSHPPGQGFATNEKLFF
V: TRBV10-3; J: TRBJ2-7; CDR3: CAIRALSGGVEEQYF
V: TRBV7-9; J: TRBJ2-7; CDR3: CASSLVGGPNEQYF
V: TRBV4-2; J: TRBJ1-5; CDR3: CASSQDPKGARNQPQHF
V: TRBV7-9; J: TRBJ1-2; CDR3: CASSLGLGGLERGYTF
V: TRBV12-3/TRBV12-4; J: TRBJ2-3; CDR3: CASSRSGGITDTQYF
V: TRBV12-3/TRBV12-4; J: TRBJ1-6; CDR3: CASSLTGRHNSPLHF
V: TRBV10-3; J: TRBJ2-4; CDR3: CAISDPEGAKNIQYF